This T cell receptor beta chain was obtained from a study of control samples from healthy donors and cancer patients. The trim removed 4 bases at V and 4 bases at J, leaving 6 bases unmatched. The CDR3 spans 15 residues. Looked up from germline, CDR1 is LGHDT and CDR2 is YNNKEL (reference sequence). Only in-frame clones appear in the TCRdb table, and some are missing; sequencing was by immunoSEQ multiplex PCR. This repertoire shows around 76,000 clones, roughly 89% found once; its top ten account for about 9.5%. This clone came up once. Material for sequencing was PBMCs. This receptor was taken from a woman aged 45-60 years with colorectal cancer. The chain uses TRBV3-1 (or the pseudogene TRBV3-2) and TRBJ2-2, with 7 bases aligning to TRBD2. CDR3 residues: CASSPTTSSTGELFF. The CDR3 DNA follows: TGTGCCAGCAGCCCAACGACTAGCAGCACCGGGGAGCTGTTTTTT.